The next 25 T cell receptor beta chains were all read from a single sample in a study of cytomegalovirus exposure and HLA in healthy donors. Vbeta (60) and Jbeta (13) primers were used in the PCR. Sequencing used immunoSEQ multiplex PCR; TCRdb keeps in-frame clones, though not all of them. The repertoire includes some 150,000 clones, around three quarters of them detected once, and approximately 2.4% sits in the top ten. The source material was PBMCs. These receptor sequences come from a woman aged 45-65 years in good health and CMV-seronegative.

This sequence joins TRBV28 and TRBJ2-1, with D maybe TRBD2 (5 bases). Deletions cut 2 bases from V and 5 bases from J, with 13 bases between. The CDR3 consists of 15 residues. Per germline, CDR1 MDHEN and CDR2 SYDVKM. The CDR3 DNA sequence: TGTGCCAGCAGTTTAGGAGGTAGCAAGAACAATGAGCAGTTCTTC. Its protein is CASSLGGSKNNEQFF.

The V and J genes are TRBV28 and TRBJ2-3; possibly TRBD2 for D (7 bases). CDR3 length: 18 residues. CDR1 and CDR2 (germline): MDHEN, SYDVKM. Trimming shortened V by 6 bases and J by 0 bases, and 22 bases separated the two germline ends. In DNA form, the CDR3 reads TGTGCCAGCAGCAGGTTGACGGGGGGCCCTACTAGCACAGATACGCAGTATTTT. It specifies CASSRLTGGPTSTDTQYF.

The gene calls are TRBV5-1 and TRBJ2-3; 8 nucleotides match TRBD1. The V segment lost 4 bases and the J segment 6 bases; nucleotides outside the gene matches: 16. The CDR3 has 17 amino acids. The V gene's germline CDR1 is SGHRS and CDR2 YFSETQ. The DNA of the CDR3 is TGCGCCAGCAGCAATGGGCGGGACAGGAGCCTCCGTGATACGCAGTATTTT. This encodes CASSNGRDRSLRDTQYF.

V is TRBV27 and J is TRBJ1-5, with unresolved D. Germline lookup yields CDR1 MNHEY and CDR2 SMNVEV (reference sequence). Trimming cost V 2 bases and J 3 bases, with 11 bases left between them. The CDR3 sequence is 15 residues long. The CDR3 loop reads CASSLIAGYNQPQHF. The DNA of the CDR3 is TGTGCCAGCAGTTTAATCGCAGGCTACAATCAGCCCCAGCATTTT.

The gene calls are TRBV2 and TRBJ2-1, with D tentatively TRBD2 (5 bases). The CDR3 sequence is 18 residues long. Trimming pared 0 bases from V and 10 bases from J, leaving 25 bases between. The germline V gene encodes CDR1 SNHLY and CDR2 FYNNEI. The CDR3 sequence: CASSEAVPSGKIGLEQFF. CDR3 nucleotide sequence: TGTGCCAGCAGTGAAGCGGTTCCCTCCGGGAAAATAGGTTTAGAGCAGTTCTTC.

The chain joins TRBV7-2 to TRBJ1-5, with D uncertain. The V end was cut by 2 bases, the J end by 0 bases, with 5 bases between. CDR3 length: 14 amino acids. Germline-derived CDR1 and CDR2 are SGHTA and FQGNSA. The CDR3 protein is CASSLQNSNQPQHF. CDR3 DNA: TGTGCCAGCAGCTTACAGAATAGCAATCAGCCCCAGCATTTT.

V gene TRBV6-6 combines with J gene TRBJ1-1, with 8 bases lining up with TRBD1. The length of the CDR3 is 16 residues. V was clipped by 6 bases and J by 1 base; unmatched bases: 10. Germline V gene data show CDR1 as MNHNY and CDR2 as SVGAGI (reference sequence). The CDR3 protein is CASSPKGGQGNTEAFF. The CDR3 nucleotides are TGTGCCAGCAGCCCGAAGGGCGGACAGGGGAACACTGAAGCTTTCTTT.

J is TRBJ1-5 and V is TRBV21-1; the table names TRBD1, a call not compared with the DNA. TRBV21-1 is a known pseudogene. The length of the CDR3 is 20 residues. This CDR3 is CASSHRAGGRLYYRHQPQHF. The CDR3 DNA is TGTGCCAGCAGCCATCGAGCAGGGGGGCGATTATATTATCGCCATCAGCCCCAGCATTTT.

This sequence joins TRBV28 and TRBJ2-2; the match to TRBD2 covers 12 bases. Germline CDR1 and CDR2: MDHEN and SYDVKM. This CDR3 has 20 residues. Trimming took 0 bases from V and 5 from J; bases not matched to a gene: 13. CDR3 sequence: CASSLWGLAGGPSGTGELFF. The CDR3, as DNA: TGTGCCAGCAGTTTATGGGGGCTAGCGGGAGGGCCTTCGGGAACCGGGGAGCTGTTTTTT.

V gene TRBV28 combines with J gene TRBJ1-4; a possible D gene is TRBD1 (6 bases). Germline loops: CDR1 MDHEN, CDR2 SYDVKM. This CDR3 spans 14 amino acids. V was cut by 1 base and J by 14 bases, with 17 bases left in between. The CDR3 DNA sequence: TGTGCCAGCAGTTTATTAGGGGGTGGGGGCACTCTGTTTTTT. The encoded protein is CASSLLGGGGTLFF.

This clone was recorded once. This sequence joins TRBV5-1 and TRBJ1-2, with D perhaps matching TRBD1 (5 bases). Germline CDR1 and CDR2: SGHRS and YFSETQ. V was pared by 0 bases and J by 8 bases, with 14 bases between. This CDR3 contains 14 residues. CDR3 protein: CASSLATGEGGYTF. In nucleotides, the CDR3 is TGCGCCAGCAGCTTGGCCACGGGGGAGGGAGGCTACACCTTC.

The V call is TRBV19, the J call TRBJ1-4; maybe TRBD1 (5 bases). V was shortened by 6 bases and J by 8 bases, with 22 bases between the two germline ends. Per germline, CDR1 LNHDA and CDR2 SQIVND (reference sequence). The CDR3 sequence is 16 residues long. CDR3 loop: CASSSRVNAAGEKLFF. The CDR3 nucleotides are TGTGCCAGTAGCAGCAGGGTAAACGCTGCTGGGGAAAAACTGTTTTTT.

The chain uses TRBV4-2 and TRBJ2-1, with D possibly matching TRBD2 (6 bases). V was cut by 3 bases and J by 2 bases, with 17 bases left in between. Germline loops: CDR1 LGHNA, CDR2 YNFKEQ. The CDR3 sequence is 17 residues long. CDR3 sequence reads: CASSQSHGGFTYNEQFF. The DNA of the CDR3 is TGTGCCAGCAGCCAGTCCCACGGGGGATTTACCTACAATGAGCAGTTCTTC.

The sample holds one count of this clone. CDR3 sequence: CASSLEGADEQFF. CDR3 in DNA: TGCGCCAGCAGCTTGGAGGGGGCCGATGAGCAGTTCTTC. The V call is TRBV5-1, the J call TRBJ2-1; 7 nucleotides agree with TRBD1. Germline V gives CDR1 SGHRS, CDR2 YFSETQ. After removal of 0 bases from V and 8 bases from J, the junction contained 2 bases not matched to a gene. This CDR3 is 13 amino acids long.

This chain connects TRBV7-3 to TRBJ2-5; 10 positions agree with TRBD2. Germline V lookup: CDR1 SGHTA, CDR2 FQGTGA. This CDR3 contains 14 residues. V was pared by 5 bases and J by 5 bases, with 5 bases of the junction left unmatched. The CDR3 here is CASSRSGRRETQYF. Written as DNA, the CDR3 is TGTGCCAGCAGCCGTAGCGGGAGGAGGGAGACCCAGTACTTC.

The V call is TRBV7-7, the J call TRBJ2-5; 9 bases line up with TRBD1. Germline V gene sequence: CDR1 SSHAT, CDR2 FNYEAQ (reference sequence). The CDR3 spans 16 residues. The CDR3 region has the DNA TGTGCTAGCGCCCAGACGTTGGGGACAGGGCGAGAGACCCAGTACTTC. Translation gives CASAQTLGTGRETQYF.

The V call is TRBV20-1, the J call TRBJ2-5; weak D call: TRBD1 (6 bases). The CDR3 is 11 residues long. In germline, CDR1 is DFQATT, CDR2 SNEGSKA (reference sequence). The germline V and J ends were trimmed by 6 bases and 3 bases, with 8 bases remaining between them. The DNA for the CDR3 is TGCAGTGCGGCAGGGGAAGAGACCCAGTACTTC. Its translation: CSAAGEETQYF.

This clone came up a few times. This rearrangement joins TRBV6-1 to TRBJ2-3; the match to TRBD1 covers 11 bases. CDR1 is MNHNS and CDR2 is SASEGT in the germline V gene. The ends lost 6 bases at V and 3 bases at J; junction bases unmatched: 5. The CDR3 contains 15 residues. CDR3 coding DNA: TGTGCCAGCAGCCTAGGGACAGGGGGTACAGATACGCAGTATTTT. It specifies CASSLGTGGTDTQYF.

CDR3 amino acids: CASITGGTLGQPQHF. DNA for the CDR3: TGTGCCAGCATCACGGGAGGGACTTTGGGACAGCCCCAGCATTTT. The V gene is TRBV28, the J gene TRBJ1-5; a weak D match, TRBD1 (5 bases). V gave up 7 bases and J gave up 7 bases, with 20 bases separating them. This CDR3 has 15 residues. Germline CDR1 MDHEN, CDR2 SYDVKM.

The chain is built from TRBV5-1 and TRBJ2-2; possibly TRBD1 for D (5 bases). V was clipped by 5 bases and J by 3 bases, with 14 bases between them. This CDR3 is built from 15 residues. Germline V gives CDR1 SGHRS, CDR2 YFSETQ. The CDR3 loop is CASRIGAQDTGELFF. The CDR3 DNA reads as TGCGCCAGCAGGATTGGGGCGCAGGACACCGGGGAGCTGTTTTTT.

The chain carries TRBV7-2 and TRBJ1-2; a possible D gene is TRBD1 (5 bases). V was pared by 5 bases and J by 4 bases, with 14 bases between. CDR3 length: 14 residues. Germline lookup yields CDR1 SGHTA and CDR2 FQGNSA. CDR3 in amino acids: CASSPPGGIYGYTF. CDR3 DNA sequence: TGTGCCAGCAGCCCCCCGGGGGGAATCTATGGCTACACCTTC.

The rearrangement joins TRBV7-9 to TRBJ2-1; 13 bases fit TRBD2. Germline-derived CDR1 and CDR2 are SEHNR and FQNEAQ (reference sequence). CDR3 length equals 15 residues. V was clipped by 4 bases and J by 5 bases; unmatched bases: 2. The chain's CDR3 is CASSSTSGGNNEQFF. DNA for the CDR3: TGTGCCAGCAGCTCGACTAGCGGGGGGAACAATGAGCAGTTCTTC.

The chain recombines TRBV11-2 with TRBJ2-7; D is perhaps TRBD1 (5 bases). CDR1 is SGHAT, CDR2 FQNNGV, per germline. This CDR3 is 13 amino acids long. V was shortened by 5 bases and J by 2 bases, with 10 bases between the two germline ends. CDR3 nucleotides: TGTGCCAGCAGCCACCTAGGGGCCTACGAGCAGTACTTC. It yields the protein CASSHLGAYEQYF.

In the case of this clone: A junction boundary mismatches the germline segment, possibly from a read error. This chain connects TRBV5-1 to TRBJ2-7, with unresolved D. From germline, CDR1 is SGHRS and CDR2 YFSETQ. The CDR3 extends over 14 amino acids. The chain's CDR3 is CASTLDGSSYEQYF. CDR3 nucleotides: TGCGCCAGCACCTTGGACGGTAGCTCCTACGAGCAGTACTTC.

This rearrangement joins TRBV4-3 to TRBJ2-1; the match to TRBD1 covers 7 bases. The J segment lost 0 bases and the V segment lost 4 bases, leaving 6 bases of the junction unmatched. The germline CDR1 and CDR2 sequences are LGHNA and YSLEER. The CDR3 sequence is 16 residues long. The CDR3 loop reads CASSRTRTGSYNEQFF. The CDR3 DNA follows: TGCGCCAGCAGCCGGACCCGGACAGGCTCCTACAATGAGCAGTTCTTC.